The sample holds a few counts of the clone carrying this TCR beta chain. Antigen specificity is unknown. The sample comes from a study of identical twins. The study, taken as a whole, reports: Insertions were reduced in abundant cord blood beta clonotypes but not in memory repertoires. Weaker excess sharing between twins was seen in beta out-of-frame sequences.

Germline-derived CDR1 and CDR2 are SGHRS and YFSETQ. This CDR3 contains 15 residues. V was trimmed by 2 bases and J by 3 bases, leaving 15 bases between them. cDNA molecules carried unique molecular identifiers, and template switching added a universal primer site. TCRdb reprocessed the 5' RACE reads via MiXCR and lists one record per CDR3 protein. The sample holds 450,000 or so distinct CDR3 sequences, approximately 15% seen once. Each donor was a healthy Caucasian. This sample was shared with a second study, whose subject was yellow fever vaccine responses in identical twins.

The sequenced material came from CD4+ T cells sorted from blood. The V call is TRBV5-1, the J call TRBJ2-7; possible D gene TRBD2, 5 bases. This sequence was found in a woman aged 18-29 years in good health. The CDR3 sequence is CASSFAGVEVYEQYF. The CDR3, as DNA: TGCGCCAGCAGCTTTGCCGGGGTCGAAGTCTACGAGCAGTACTTC.